These 30 T cell receptor beta chains originate from one sample sequenced in a study of neoadjuvant anti-PD-1 for oral cavity cancer. Specified time point: after neoadjuvant nivolumab, at surgical resection. Clones were sequenced by immunoSEQ multiplex PCR, and TCRdb holds only the in-frame ones, with some missing. The data hold 7,500 to 10,000 clones, with around 68% observed a single time. Here the sequenced sample was PBMCs, taken after nivolumab (anti-PD-1) treatment. These receptor sequences come from a person aged 35-80 years with oral cavity squamous cell carcinoma.

This sequence joins TRBV19 and TRBJ2-1, with no clear D. The germline V gene has CDR1 LNHDA and CDR2 SQIVND (reference sequence). This CDR3 is 14 amino acids long. V lost 1 base and J 12 bases, leaving 16 bases between the germline ends. In nucleotides, the CDR3 is TGTGCCAGTAGTATAGGGCCCGGCGAGGTTGCGCAGTTCTTC. This sequence encodes CASSIGPGEVAQFF. The full variable domain, in which reference TRBV19 and TRBJ2-1 provide the parts outside the CDR3, is DGGITQSPKYLFRKEGQNVTLSCEQNLNHDAMYWYRQDPGQGLRLIYYSQIVNDFQKGDIAEGYSVSREKKESFPLTVTSAQKNPTAFYLCASSIGPGEVAQFFGPGTRLTVL.

This clone was picked up one time. This chain joins TRBV6-1 and TRBJ1-5, with 7 bases matching TRBD1. This CDR3 contains 14 residues. J lost 3 bases, V lost 7 bases, and 6 bases had no gene match. The V gene's germline CDR1 is MNHNS and CDR2 SASEGT. This chain's CDR3 is CASKRTGYNQPQHF. The CDR3 nucleotides are TGTGCCAGCAAGCGGACAGGATACAATCAGCCCCAGCATTTT.

CDR3 amino acids: CASSYTPSGVRIEQYF. Here the CDR3 DNA reads TGTGCCAGCAGTTATACCCCTAGCGGAGTGAGAATCGAGCAGTACTTC. The chain has TRBV6-6 and TRBJ2-7, with 7 nucleotides matching TRBD2. The CDR3 runs 16 residues. Trimming at V came to 3 bases and at J to 6 bases, leaving 14 bases not matched to a gene. From germline, CDR1 is MNHNY and CDR2 SVGAGI (reference sequence).

The rearrangement uses TRBV14 and TRBJ1-6; the match to TRBD1 covers 8 bases. The CDR3 loop spans 14 amino acids. CDR1 and CDR2 (germline): SGHDN, FVKESK. Trimming at V came to 4 bases and at J to 10 bases, leaving 6 bases not matched to a gene. The CDR3 nucleotides read TGTGCCAGCAGCCCGGGACAGGAAAAATCACCCCTCCACTTT. As protein: CASSPGQEKSPLHF.

This clone was counted between two and nine times. V usage is TRBV7-2 and J usage is TRBJ2-1, with TRBD2 matching 11 bases. Trimming at V came to 6 bases and at J to 0 bases, leaving 10 bases not matched to a gene. From germline, CDR1 is SGHTA and CDR2 FQGNSA. CDR3 length equals 18 residues. The chain's CDR3 is CASSPQPLAGGSYNEQFF. In DNA form, the CDR3 reads TGTGCCAGCAGTCCGCAGCCCCTAGCGGGGGGCTCCTACAATGAGCAGTTCTTC.

The J gene is TRBJ2-1, the V gene TRBV2; D unclear. This CDR3 comprises 12 residues. Trimming took 1 base from V and 7 from J, leaving 5 bases between them. In germline, CDR1 is SNHLY, CDR2 FYNNEI. The CDR3 spells CASSEGLNEQFF. CDR3 in DNA: TGTGCCAGCAGTGAAGGTCTTAATGAGCAGTTCTTC.

V usage is TRBV29-1 and J usage is TRBJ2-1; possible D gene TRBD1, 6 bases. In germline, CDR1 is SQVTM, CDR2 ANQGSEA. Trimming shortened V by 7 bases and J by 3 bases, and 13 bases separated the two germline ends. This CDR3 is 13 amino acids long. The CDR3 protein is CSETGNLYNEQFF. The DNA of the CDR3 is TGCAGCGAAACAGGGAACCTCTACAATGAGCAGTTCTTC.

This chain connects TRBV6-9 to TRBJ1-2; D not certain. The CDR3 sequence is 14 residues long. From germline, CDR1 is MNHGY and CDR2 SVAAGI. The V gene lost 0 bases and the J gene lost 2 bases, with 7 bases spanning the gap. CDR3 DNA: TGTGCCAGCAGTTATTCGGGGTGCAACTATGGCTACACCTTC. The encoded protein is CASSYSGCNYGYTF.

A note on this clone: A junction boundary mismatches the germline segment, possibly from a read error. This chain uses TRBV7-2 with TRBJ2-7, with 11 positions matching TRBD2. Germline CDR1 and CDR2: SGHTA and FQGNSA. The CDR3 length is 16 residues. CDR3 protein: CASSIAGGPSALEQYF. CDR3 sequence (DNA): TGTGCCAGCAGCATAGCGGGGGGGCCTTCAGCTTTGGAGCAGTACTTC.

This clone was recorded a few times. The DNA of the CDR3 is TGCGCCAGCAACTCAGGGTCAGATAGCGAGCAGTACTTC. Its translation: CASNSGSDSEQYF. This sequence joins TRBV10-1 and TRBJ2-7; D may be TRBD1 (5 bases). The CDR3 runs to 13 residues. Germline V gene data show CDR1 as WNHNN and CDR2 as SYGVQD (reference sequence). Trimming removed 7 bases from V and 6 bases from J, with 16 bases in between.

This clone was observed a handful of times. The V gene is TRBV4-1, the J gene TRBJ2-1; D may be TRBD1 (5 bases). There are 14 residues in the CDR3. V shed 4 bases and J shed 4 bases, with 11 bases lying between them. From germline, CDR1 is MGHRA and CDR2 YSYEKL. DNA of the CDR3: TGCGCCAGCAGCCGGGCAGGGCGGTACAATGAGCAGTTCTTC. This sequence encodes CASSRAGRYNEQFF.

The CDR3 sequence is CASSPGTGGILGTGELFF. As DNA, the CDR3 is TGTGCCAGTAGCCCCGGGACAGGGGGCATCTTGGGCACCGGGGAGCTGTTTTTT. This chain connects TRBV19 to TRBJ2-2; 12 nucleotides match TRBD1. The CDR3 is 18 residues long. Trimming at V came to 6 bases and at J to 4 bases, leaving 12 bases not matched to a gene. Germline V gene data show CDR1 as LNHDA and CDR2 as SQIVND (reference sequence).

The CDR3 protein is CGSGGGTSTDTQYF. Written as DNA, the CDR3 is TGTGGCTCGGGGGGGGGCACTAGCACAGATACGCAGTATTTT. The chain combines TRBV6-1 with TRBJ2-3, with TRBD2 identical over 8 bases. The CDR3 runs to 14 residues. The V gene's germline CDR1 is MNHNS and CDR2 SASEGT.

This chain connects TRBV6-1 to TRBJ2-1, with a weak D call TRBD2 (9 bases). CDR1 is MNHNS and CDR2 is SASEGT in the germline V gene. This CDR3 is 15 amino acids long. Trimming cost V 6 bases and J 6 bases, with 18 bases left between them. CDR3 in DNA: TGTGCCAGCAGCGCTCTAGCGGGGACAGGCAATGAGCAGTTCTTC. Protein: CASSALAGTGNEQFF.

This clone was seen more than once but under ten times. Here the CDR3 DNA reads TGCGCCAGCAGTTTATGGACAGGTACTCAGACTGAAGCTTTCTTT. Translating it yields CASSLWTGTQTEAFF. V and J are TRBV5-1 and TRBJ1-1; 7 bases line up with TRBD1. The CDR3 consists of 15 residues. CDR1 is SGHRS, CDR2 YFSETQ, per germline. The junction had 12 bases not matched to a gene; V was cut back by 5 bases and J by 5 bases.

This rearrangement joins TRBV10-1 to TRBJ2-3, with 11 bases aligning to TRBD2. Germline V gives CDR1 WNHNN, CDR2 SYGVQD (reference sequence). Unmatched junction bases numbered 5, after V lost 2 bases and J lost 7 bases. This CDR3 has 15 residues. In DNA, the CDR3 is TGCGCCAGCAGTGAGGTAGCGGGAGGGCAAAATACGCAGTATTTT. Translation gives CASSEVAGGQNTQYF.

This clone turned up a few times. The rearrangement uses TRBV7-6 and TRBJ1-2; 8 nucleotides align to TRBD1. Germline CDR1 reads SGHVS; CDR2 reads FNYEAQ. V trimming: 4 bases; J trimming: 6 bases; junction bases outside the gene matches: 4. The length of the CDR3 is 13 residues. CDR3 sequence: CASSSRGRDGYTF. The CDR3 DNA sequence: TGTGCCAGCAGCTCCAGGGGGCGCGATGGCTACACCTTC.

This chain connects TRBV6-5 to TRBJ2-7, with 9 bases aligning to TRBD2. The trim removed 7 bases at V and 7 bases at J, leaving 8 bases unmatched. The CDR3 totals 13 residues. Germline assignment: CDR1 MNHEY and CDR2 SVGAGI. The CDR3 is CASKAGGPVEQYF. CDR3 coding DNA: TGTGCCAGCAAGGCGGGGGGGCCGGTAGAGCAGTACTTC.

Concerning this clone itself: At one boundary the junction diverges from the germline segment, which might be a read error. The genes are TRBV7-3 and TRBJ2-1; D not certain. Germline V gene lookup returns CDR1 SGHTA and CDR2 FQGTGA. This CDR3 is built from 14 residues. This chain's CDR3 is CASSPSASHNEQFF. The DNA for the CDR3 is TGTGCCAGCAGCCCCTCGGCCTCCCACAATGAGCAGTTCTTC.

This clone was recorded once. The CDR3 sequence: CASSGGTGPISGANVLTF. The DNA of the CDR3 is TGCGCCAGCAGCGGGGGGACAGGGCCTATCTCTGGGGCCAACGTCCTGACTTTC. The chain couples TRBV5-1 to TRBJ2-6; 9 bases agree with TRBD1. With 4 bases clipped from V and 0 bases from J, the junction kept 8 bases outside the gene matches. This CDR3 is built from 18 residues. CDR1 and CDR2 from the germline V gene are SGHRS and YFSETQ. Complete variable domain (other parts from reference TRBV5-1 and TRBJ2-6): KAGVTQTPRYLIKTRGQQVTLSCSPISGHRSVSWYQQTPGQGLQFLFEYFSETQRNKGNFPGRFSGRQFSNSRSEMNVSTLELGDSALYLCASSGGTGPISGANVLTFGAGSRLTVL.

Only a few counts were recorded for this clone. The rearrangement links TRBV7-9 to TRBJ2-7; TRBD2 matches 13 bases. Germline V gene sequence: CDR1 SEHNR, CDR2 FQNEAQ (reference sequence). J was trimmed by 0 bases and V by 4 bases; bases with no gene match: 6. CDR3 length: 17 amino acids. CDR3 sequence (DNA): TGTGCCAGCAGCTCGATCCGGACTAGCGGGAGCTCCTACGAGCAGTACTTC. Its translation is CASSSIRTSGSSYEQYF.

The gene calls are TRBV29-1 and TRBJ2-1, with unresolved D. V lost 1 base, J lost 9 bases, and 10 bases lay in between. CDR1 is SQVTM and CDR2 is ANQGSEA in the germline V gene. This CDR3 comprises 12 residues. The CDR3 loop reads CSVEAKGIEQFF. The CDR3 DNA reads as TGCAGCGTTGAAGCGAAGGGTATTGAGCAGTTCTTC.

V is TRBV6-4 and J is TRBJ2-3; 9 nucleotides match TRBD1. From germline, CDR1 is MRHNA and CDR2 SNTAGT. The CDR3 spans 15 residues. Trimming at V came to 6 bases and at J to 6 bases, leaving 10 bases not matched to a gene. DNA for the CDR3: TGTGCCAGCAGCCCGGGACAGGGCATCTTCGATACGCAGTATTTT. It yields the protein CASSPGQGIFDTQYF.

The chain employs TRBV4-2 and TRBJ2-2, with D possibly matching TRBD2 (5 bases). This CDR3 has 16 residues. Germline CDR1 is LGHNA and CDR2 is YNFKEQ. The V gene lost 4 bases and the J gene lost 6 bases, with 18 bases spanning the gap. The CDR3 sequence is CASSLRRTLKAGELFF. In DNA form, the CDR3 reads TGTGCCAGCAGCCTCCGTCGGACTCTTAAGGCCGGGGAGCTGTTTTTT.

The chain recombines TRBV10-1 with TRBJ2-2, with 7 bases lining up with TRBD1. V lost 0 bases and J lost 7; bases outside the gene matches: 5. CDR1 is WNHNN, CDR2 SYGVQD, per germline (reference sequence). The CDR3 is 15 amino acids. DNA for the CDR3: TGCGCCAGCAGTGAGTCGAGACAGGGAATCGGGGAGCTGTTTTTT. This translates into CASSESRQGIGELFF.

This clone has only one observation. The chain recombines TRBV12-5 with TRBJ2-5; D is ambiguous. V lost 0 bases to trimming and J lost 1 base, with 9 bases between them. The CDR3 extends over 15 amino acids. Germline CDR1 is LGHNT and CDR2 is FRNRAP. The CDR3 nucleotides are TGTGCTAGTGGTTTGGTACTGAGCCTCCAAGAGACCCAGTACTTC. Protein sequence: CASGLVLSLQETQYF. Variable domain in full (rest from reference TRBV12-5 and TRBJ2-5): DARVTQTPRHKVTEMGQEVTMRCQPILGHNTVFWYRQTMMQGLELLAYFRNRAPLDDSGMPKDRFSAEMPDATLATLKIQPSEPRDSAVYFCASGLVLSLQETQYFGPGTRLLVL.

This sequence joins TRBV9 and TRBJ2-1; TRBD2 agrees at 16 bases. In germline, CDR1 is SGDLS, CDR2 YYNGEE. This CDR3 is built from 16 residues. J lost 6 bases, V lost 3 bases, and 3 bases had no gene match. The CDR3 sequence is CASSAGLAGGPNEQFF. The CDR3 coding sequence is TGTGCCAGCAGCGCGGGACTAGCGGGAGGGCCCAATGAGCAGTTCTTC.

The table lists this clone with a count of one. The chain joins TRBV2 to TRBJ2-7, with TRBD1 identical over 7 bases. CDR3 length equals 14 residues. V trimming: 7 bases; J trimming: 1 base; junction bases outside the gene matches: 7. Per germline, CDR1 SNHLY and CDR2 FYNNEI. CDR3 coding DNA: TGTGCCAGCAACCGTGACAGGGCGTCCTACGAGCAGTACTTC. It is translated as CASNRDRASYEQYF.

The chain employs TRBV13 and TRBJ2-7, with a tentative D call TRBD2 (5 bases). Germline V gene lookup returns CDR1 PRHDT and CDR2 FYEKMQ (reference sequence). The CDR3 totals 16 residues. Trimming took 5 bases from V and 3 from J, leaving 20 bases between them. In DNA, the CDR3 is TGTGCCAGCAGCCCCCGTTGGACTTCTCCTCACTACGAGCAGTACTTC. This sequence encodes CASSPRWTSPHYEQYF.

In DNA form, the CDR3 reads TGCGCCAGCAGCTTGGGTGCGGAAACTGAAGCTTTCTTT. It is translated as CASSLGAETEAFF. This chain uses TRBV5-1 with TRBJ1-1; unclear D gene. The CDR3 has 13 residues. The germline gives CDR1 SGHRS, CDR2 YFSETQ. V was shortened by 0 bases and J by 5 bases, with 8 bases between the two germline ends.